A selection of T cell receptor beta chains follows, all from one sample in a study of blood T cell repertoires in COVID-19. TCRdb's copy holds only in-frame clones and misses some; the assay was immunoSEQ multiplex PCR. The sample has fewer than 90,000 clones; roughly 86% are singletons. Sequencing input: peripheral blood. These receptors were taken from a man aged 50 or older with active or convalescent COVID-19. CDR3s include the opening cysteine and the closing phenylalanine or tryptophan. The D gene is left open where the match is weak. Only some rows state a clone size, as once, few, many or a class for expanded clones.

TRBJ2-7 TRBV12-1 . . TGTGCCAGCAGCTCGACCGACAGGGAGGCCTACGAGCAGTACTTC CASSSTDREAYEQYF
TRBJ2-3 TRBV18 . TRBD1 TGTGCCAGCTCACCCCGGACAGGGGGACAAGATACGCAGTATTTT CASSPRTGGQDTQYF
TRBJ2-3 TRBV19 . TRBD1 TGTGCCAGTAGCCGGACAGGGGTGACAGATACGCAGTATTTT CASSRTGVTDTQYF
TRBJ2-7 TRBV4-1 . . TGCGCCAGCAGCCAAACTCAAAGTTTTATCTCCTACGAGCAGTACTTC CASSQTQSFISYEQYF
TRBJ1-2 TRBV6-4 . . TGTGCCAGCAGTGCTGACAGTTATAACTATGGCTACACCTTC CASSADSYNYGYTF
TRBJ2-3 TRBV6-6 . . TGTGCCAGCAGCCCTAATTCAGATACGCAGTATTTT CASSPNSDTQYF
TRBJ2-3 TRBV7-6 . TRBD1 TGTGCCAGCAGCTTAGCGGCAGGACAGGTCACAGATACGCAGTATTTT CASSLAAGQVTDTQYF
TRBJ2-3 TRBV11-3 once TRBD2 TGTGCCAGCAGCTTACGGGGGGGATTCACAGATACGCAGTATTTT CASSLRGGFTDTQYF
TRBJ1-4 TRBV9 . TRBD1 TGTGCCAGCAGCCCCGGGACAGGGGGCTTGGTTAATGAAAAACTGTTTTTT CASSPGTGGLVNEKLFF
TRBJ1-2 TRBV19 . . TGTGCCAGTAGTATGGGCGGGGACTATGGCTACACCTTC CASSMGGDYGYTF
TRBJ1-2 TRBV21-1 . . TGTGCCAGCAGCACTACTATTAAAAGGACAGGGGATGGCTACACCTTC CASSTTIKRTGDGYTF
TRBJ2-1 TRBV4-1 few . TGCGCCAGCAGCCAAGGGTTCCAGGGGCGGTACAATGAGCAGTTCTTC CASSQGFQGRYNEQFF
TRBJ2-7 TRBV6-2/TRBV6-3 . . TGTGCCAGCAGTTTTTCGGTTGATTACGAGCAGTACTTC CASSFSVDYEQYF
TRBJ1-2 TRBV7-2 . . TGTGCCAGCAGCTATGCGGGTCGTGAAGGCTACACCTTC CASSYAGREGYTF
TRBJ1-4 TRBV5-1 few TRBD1 TGCGCCAGCAGCTTGGGTGGGACAGGGCAAACTGAAAAACTGTTTTTT CASSLGGTGQTEKLFF
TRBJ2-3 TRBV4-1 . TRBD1 TGCGCCAGCAGCCAAGGGGACAGGGGGCGCACAGATACGCAGTATTTT CASSQGDRGRTDTQYF
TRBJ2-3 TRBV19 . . TGTGCCAGTAGTATAGGGGCAGGCACAGATACGCAGTATTTT CASSIGAGTDTQYF
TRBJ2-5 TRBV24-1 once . TGTGCCACCAGTGATAACTTTAAAGAGACCCAGTACTTC CATSDNFKETQYF
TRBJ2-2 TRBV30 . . TGTGCCTGGAGACCGACAGGTTTTTTGCCCGGGGAGCTGTTTTTT CAWRPTGFLPGELFF
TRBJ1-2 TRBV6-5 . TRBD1 TGTGCCAGCAGCTCAGGGGGCTTCGCCTATGGCTACACCTTC CASSSGGFAYGYTF
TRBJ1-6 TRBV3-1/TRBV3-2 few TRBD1 TGTGCCAGCAGACGACAGGGTGAGAATTCACCCCTCCACTTT CASRRQGENSPLHF
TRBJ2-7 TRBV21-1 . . TGTGCCAGCAGCAAACGAGGAGGGGTGGTCGACGAGCAGTACTTC CASSKRGGVVDEQYF